One sample yielded the 26 T cell receptor beta chains listed below, sequenced in a study of shared clonotypes between healthy human individuals. Libraries were prepared by immunoSEQ multiplex PCR; TCRdb keeps only in-frame clonotypes and omits some of them. The sample lists about 2 million clones; roughly 96% were seen once. The sequencing sample was made of naive CD4+ T cells sorted from blood. Subset specified: CD45RA+ positively selected. The receptors were gathered from a man between 18 and 35 years old in good health.

The CDR3 is CASSLEGTAPYEQYF. CDR3 DNA sequence: TGTGCCAGCAGCTTAGAAGGGACAGCCCCCTACGAGCAGTACTTC. The chain employs TRBV7-2 and TRBJ2-7; 7 positions match TRBD1. Unmatched junction bases numbered 5, after V lost 1 base and J lost 2 bases. The germline V gene encodes CDR1 SGHTA and CDR2 FQGNSA. The CDR3 is 15 residues long.

The sample holds one count of this clone. In the same sample, other DNA sequences code for this CDR3. This sequence joins TRBV2 and TRBJ1-1; D gene ambiguous. CDR3 length: 13 amino acids. V shed 2 bases and J shed 5 bases, with 9 bases lying between them. CDR1 and CDR2 from the germline V gene are SNHLY and FYNNEI. The CDR3 bases are TGTGCCAGCAGTGAAAATGGAGGGACTGAAGCTTTCTTT. The encoded protein is CASSENGGTEAFF.

The chain combines TRBV9 with TRBJ1-5; tentatively, D is TRBD1 (6 bases). Per the germline V gene, CDR1 is SGDLS and CDR2 is YYNGEE. Trimming took off 5 bases at V and 1 base at J, with 19 bases between the two ends. This CDR3 is 17 amino acids long. The CDR3, as DNA: TGTGCCAGCAGTCAAAGGGGGGATCTAAGGAGCAATCAGCCCCAGCATTTT. Amino acids: CASSQRGDLRSNQPQHF.

The rearrangement links TRBV28 to TRBJ1-4, with 8 bases identical to TRBD1. The germline CDR1 and CDR2 sequences are MDHEN and SYDVKM. The CDR3 spans 15 residues. The V segment lost 2 bases and the J segment 7 bases; nucleotides outside the gene matches: 6. In DNA form, the CDR3 reads TGTGCCAGCAGTTTAAGGGGGACAGGATTTGAAAAACTGTTTTTT. Encoded protein: CASSLRGTGFEKLFF.

Comment on this clone: The identical CDR3 is also encoded by other nucleotide sequences in the sample. The V call is TRBV18, the J call TRBJ2-1; 10 bases are shared with TRBD2. The germline V gene encodes CDR1 KGHSH and CDR2 LQKENI. After removal of 3 bases from V and 7 bases from J, the junction contained 0 bases not matched to a gene. The CDR3 covers 13 residues. In DNA, the CDR3 is TGTGCCAGCTCACCGACTAGCGGGAATGAGCAGTTCTTC. Residues: CASSPTSGNEQFF.

This chain connects TRBV10-2 to TRBJ2-1; D remains unclear. The germline V and J ends were trimmed by 7 bases and 4 bases, with 11 bases remaining between them. CDR1 is WSHSY and CDR2 is SAAADI in the germline V gene. The length of the CDR3 is 13 residues. The CDR3 reads CASTGEVYNEQFF. The CDR3 DNA reads TGCGCCAGCACGGGCGAAGTATACAATGAGCAGTTCTTC.

This clone occurred a few times. This sample includes further DNA sequences coding for the same CDR3. The chain combines TRBV19 with TRBJ1-5; D ambiguous. Germline V gene data show CDR1 as LNHDA and CDR2 as SQIVND (reference sequence). The V end was cut by 0 bases, the J end by 0 bases, with 6 bases between. The CDR3 runs 15 residues. The CDR3 region has the DNA TGTGCCAGTAGTATAGAGGGGTATAGCAATCAGCCCCAGCATTTT. This encodes CASSIEGYSNQPQHF.

This chain links TRBV5-1 with TRBJ2-5; 10 bases fit TRBD2. The germline gives CDR1 SGHRS, CDR2 YFSETQ. V gave up 4 bases and J gave up 5 bases; unmatched junction bases: 11. The CDR3 has 16 amino acids. The CDR3: CASSAGKAGGQETQYF. The DNA of the CDR3 is TGCGCCAGCAGCGCCGGGAAAGCGGGGGGGCAGGAGACCCAGTACTTC.

As concerns this clone: Other DNA sequences within the sample encode an identical CDR3. The V and J genes are TRBV28 and TRBJ1-5; D gene ambiguous. V gave up 6 bases and J gave up 3 bases, with 3 bases separating them. This CDR3 is 11 amino acids long. The germline V gene encodes CDR1 MDHEN and CDR2 SYDVKM. CDR3 bases: TGTGCCAGCAGCATCAATCAGCCCCAGCATTTT. It is translated as CASSINQPQHF.

The V gene is TRBV10-1, the J gene TRBJ2-3; D gene uncertain. This CDR3 region has 15 residues. V lost 2 bases to trimming and J lost 2 bases, with 11 bases between them. Germline V gene data show CDR1 as WNHNN and CDR2 as SYGVQD (reference sequence). The chain's CDR3 is CASSEAVSNTDTQYF. In nucleotides, the CDR3 is TGCGCCAGCAGTGAGGCAGTCTCTAACACAGATACGCAGTATTTT.

This clone has more than one count but fewer than ten. This chain connects TRBV18 to TRBJ2-2; 7 bases align to TRBD2. This CDR3 has 16 residues. CDR1 is KGHSH and CDR2 is LQKENI in the germline V gene. The V and J ends lost 1 base and 1 base, in that order; junction bases with no gene match: 3. CDR3 sequence reads: CASSPLGLGNTGELFF. DNA for the CDR3: TGTGCCAGCTCACCACTTGGACTAGGGAACACCGGGGAGCTGTTTTTT.

The J gene is TRBJ1-1, the V gene TRBV7-9; TRBD1 aligns across 7 bases. The ends lost 5 bases at V and 4 bases at J; junction bases unmatched: 4. Germline V gene data show CDR1 as SEHNR and CDR2 as FQNEAQ (reference sequence). The length of the CDR3 is 13 residues. As DNA, the CDR3 is TGTGCCAGCAGCGTAGGGGGCTTCACTGAAGCTTTCTTT. Encoded protein: CASSVGGFTEAFF. Looking up the rest from reference TRBV7-9 and TRBJ1-1 gives the full variable domain: DTGVSQNPRHKITKRGQNVTFRCDPISEHNRLYWYRQTLGQGPEFLTYFQNEAQLEKSRLLSDRFSAERPKGSFSTLEIQRTEQGDSAMYLCASSVGGFTEAFFGQGTRLTVV.

V usage is TRBV5-6 and J usage is TRBJ1-4; 8 bases match TRBD1. The V gene end was trimmed by 4 bases and the J gene end by 12 bases; junction bases not matched to a gene: 14. This CDR3 contains 15 residues. From germline, CDR1 is SGHDT and CDR2 YYEEEE. CDR3 in amino acids: CASSSSGTGPRELFF. The CDR3 DNA reads TGTGCCAGCAGCAGCAGCGGGACAGGACCCCGGGAACTGTTTTTT.

This chain uses TRBV7-8 with TRBJ1-2, with no clear D. This CDR3 is built from 14 residues. Per germline, CDR1 SGHVS and CDR2 FQNEAQ. The ends were cut back, 1 base at V and 3 bases at J, with 9 bases in the middle. CDR3 residues: CASSLGGRDYGYTF. CDR3 bases: TGTGCCAGCAGCTTAGGAGGTCGGGACTATGGCTACACCTTC.

The chain combines TRBV18 with TRBJ2-1; 11 positions agree with TRBD2. Germline V gene lookup returns CDR1 KGHSH and CDR2 LQKENI. The CDR3 is 16 residues long. The V and J ends lost 2 bases and 5 bases, in that order; junction bases with no gene match: 5. CDR3 sequence: CASSPFGTSGHNEQFF. The CDR3 DNA reads TGTGCCAGCTCACCATTCGGGACTAGCGGTCACAATGAGCAGTTCTTC.

J is TRBJ1-2 and V is TRBV4-1; no clear D. This CDR3 has 15 residues. Germline V lookup: CDR1 MGHRA, CDR2 YSYEKL. V was trimmed by 4 bases and J by 2 bases, leaving 14 bases between them. The CDR3 DNA reads as TGCGCCAGCAGCCTTTCACCGCATTCAAACTATGGCTACACCTTC. As protein: CASSLSPHSNYGYTF.

CDR3 nucleotide sequence: TGTGCCAGCACCTGGGGGGACAGGGGGCGATCTGGCTACACCTTC. This codes for CASTWGDRGRSGYTF. The chain uses TRBV6-5 and TRBJ1-2; 12 bases agree with TRBD1. Germline loops: CDR1 MNHEY, CDR2 SVGAGI. CDR3 length: 15 residues. V shed 7 bases and J 7 bases; nucleotides not matched to a gene: 10.

The chain recombines TRBV4-3 with TRBJ2-7; 12 bases fit TRBD1. The CDR3 contains 17 residues. Unmatched junction bases numbered 8, after V lost 1 base and J lost 4 bases. CDR1 and CDR2 from the germline V gene are LGHNA and YSLEER. The CDR3 protein is CASSQGEEGQGAYEQYF. CDR3 in DNA: TGCGCCAGCAGCCAAGGGGAGGAGGGACAGGGGGCTTACGAGCAGTACTTC.

The chain recombines TRBV10-3 with TRBJ1-2; 8 nucleotides agree with TRBD1. The CDR3 spans 17 residues. V lost 3 bases to trimming and J lost 0 bases; unmatched junction nucleotides: 9. Germline CDR1 is ENHRY and CDR2 is SYGVKD. In DNA form, the CDR3 reads TGTGCCATCAGTGATGCGGTCGGGACAGGAGCTAACTATGGCTACACCTTC. Encoded protein: CAISDAVGTGANYGYTF.

The rearrangement links TRBV6-1 to TRBJ2-7; D call uncertain. CDR3 length equals 15 residues. Trimming took 0 bases from V and 2 from J, leaving 11 bases between them. Germline CDR1 MNHNS, CDR2 SASEGT. The CDR3: CASSEAKLGPYEQYF. CDR3 in DNA: TGTGCCAGCAGTGAAGCGAAATTAGGGCCCTACGAGCAGTACTTC.

As to this clone: In the same sample, other DNA sequences code for this CDR3. This chain joins TRBV18 and TRBJ1-1; D may be TRBD1 (5 bases). V lost 6 bases and J 4 bases, leaving 12 bases between the germline ends. The CDR3 sequence is 13 residues long. Germline V gene data show CDR1 as KGHSH and CDR2 as LQKENI. CDR3 loop: CASSPAGTTEAFF. CDR3 bases: TGTGCCAGCTCCCCGGCGGGGACCACTGAAGCTTTCTTT.

This clone came up once. In nucleotides, the CDR3 is TGTGCCAGCTCACCTACAAGAGGACAAGAGACCCAGTACTTC. This codes for CASSPTRGQETQYF. The chain couples TRBV18 to TRBJ2-5; D not certain. The ends were cut back, 3 bases at V and 2 bases at J, with 10 bases in the middle. The CDR3 is 14 residues long. The germline V gene has CDR1 KGHSH and CDR2 LQKENI.

The chain is built from TRBV6-6 and TRBJ1-2; 7 bases are shared with TRBD1. The V gene end was trimmed by 2 bases and the J gene end by 4 bases; junction bases not matched to a gene: 10. The length of the CDR3 is 16 residues. Germline V gene data show CDR1 as MNHNY and CDR2 as SVGAGI (reference sequence). This CDR3 reads CASSYTGSSGGYGYTF. The CDR3 DNA follows: TGTGCCAGCAGTTACACAGGGTCATCAGGGGGCTATGGCTACACCTTC.

The V gene is TRBV2, the J gene TRBJ1-4; D not certain. This CDR3 is built from 11 residues. Looked up from germline, CDR1 is SNHLY and CDR2 is FYNNEI. V was trimmed by 1 base and J by 14 bases, leaving 8 bases between them. In DNA, the CDR3 is TGTGCCAGCAGTGAAGTGGGGAGGCTGTTTTTT. Protein sequence: CASSEVGRLFF.

As regards this clone: Within the sample, other DNA sequences also encode this same CDR3. The chain joins TRBV15 to TRBJ2-3; 8 bases line up with TRBD2. After removal of 6 bases from V and 0 bases from J, the junction contained 2 bases not matched to a gene. This CDR3 spans 14 amino acids. Germline CDR1 LNHNV, CDR2 YYDKDF (reference sequence). CDR3 loop: CATSPGGSTDTQYF. The CDR3 coding sequence is TGTGCCACCAGTCCGGGGGGGAGCACAGATACGCAGTATTTT. Together with reference TRBV15 and TRBJ2-3, the CDR3 gives the full variable domain: DAMVIQNPRYQVTQFGKPVTLSCSQTLNHNVMYWYQQKSSQAPKLLFHYYDKDFNNEADTPDNFQSRRPNTSFCFLDIRSPGLGDTAMYLCATSPGGSTDTQYFGPGTRLTVL.

This rearrangement joins TRBV7-2 to TRBJ2-1, with no clear D. V dropped 3 bases and J dropped 7 bases, with 10 bases sitting between them. Per germline, CDR1 SGHTA and CDR2 FQGNSA. The CDR3 has 13 residues. CDR3 nucleotide sequence: TGTGCCAGCAGCTTGGTCGAAGGGAATGAGCAGTTCTTC. This gives the protein CASSLVEGNEQFF.